Presented here are 18 T cell receptor beta chains from one specimen sequenced in a study of cytomegalovirus exposure and HLA in healthy donors (dated by TCRdb to about 2017). Receptor amplification or capture employed the immunoSEQ multiplex PCR assay. For the multiplex PCR, a mixture combining 60 forward primers for TCR Vbeta segments and 13 reverse primers for TCR Jbeta segments was used. In TCRdb, the immuneACCESS table is reduced to in-frame sequences with V and J assigned. These tables do not hold every clone; where another copy was compared, an unresolved V gene accounts for under half, and the others remain unexplained. This sample gives about 110,000 clones in total; 78% of them show up just once. The ten most abundant clones make up 1.3% of the sample. Sequencing was carried out using PBMCs. These receptors came from a woman under 40 in good health and CMV-seronegative.

The chain employs TRBV4-3 and TRBJ1-5; D is unclear. V lost 1 base and J lost 0, with 10 bases in between. Per the germline V gene, CDR1 is LGHNA and CDR2 is YSLEER. The CDR3 sequence is 16 residues long. This CDR3 reads CASSQVFGGSNQPQHF. Here the CDR3 DNA reads TGCGCCAGCAGCCAAGTGTTTGGAGGTAGCAATCAGCCCCAGCATTTT.

The V call is TRBV28, the J call TRBJ1-1; D is unclear. The CDR3 runs to 13 residues. Deletions cut 7 bases from V and 0 bases from J, with 9 bases between. Per germline, CDR1 MDHEN and CDR2 SYDVKM. For the CDR3, the DNA is TGTGCCAGCATTCGGGGTTTGAACACTGAAGCTTTCTTT. Translating it yields CASIRGLNTEAFF. The whole variable domain, filled in from reference TRBV28 and TRBJ1-1, reads DVKVTQSSRYLVKRTGEKVFLECVQDMDHENMFWYRQDPGLGLRLIYFSYDVKMKEKGDIPEGYSVSREKKERFSLILESASTNQTSMYLCASIRGLNTEAFFGQGTRLTVV.

This clone was observed a few times. This chain links TRBV7-7 with TRBJ2-3; the match to TRBD1 covers 8 bases. The J segment lost 2 bases and the V segment lost 5 bases, leaving 9 bases of the junction unmatched. Germline CDR1 and CDR2: SSHAT and FNYEAQ (reference sequence). There are 16 residues in the CDR3. The CDR3 coding sequence is TGTGCCAGCAGCCCCGGACGGACAGGGCTCACAGATACGCAGTATTTT. Amino acids: CASSPGRTGLTDTQYF. Drawing the rest from reference TRBV7-7 and TRBJ2-3, the complete variable domain is GAGVSQSPRYKVTKRGQDVTLRCDPISSHATLYWYQQALGQGPEFLTYFNYEAQPDKSGLPSDRFSAERPEGSISTLTIQRTEQRDSAMYRCASSPGRTGLTDTQYFGPGTRLTVL.

J is TRBJ2-7 and V is TRBV6-1; possibly TRBD1 for D (6 bases). The germline V gene encodes CDR1 MNHNS and CDR2 SASEGT. The V and J ends lost 5 bases and 0 bases respectively, with 11 bases between them. This CDR3 has 14 amino acids. CDR3 DNA sequence: TGTGCCAGCAGTTGGACAGCCTCCTCCTACGAGCAGTACTTC. Encoded protein: CASSWTASSYEQYF.

The chain carries TRBV29-1 and TRBJ2-7; maybe TRBD2 (6 bases). Per the germline V gene, CDR1 is SQVTM and CDR2 is ANQGSEA. V lost 6 bases and J lost 0, with 12 bases in between. The length of the CDR3 is 13 residues. The CDR3 spells CSVEDGSSYEQYF. CDR3 sequence (DNA): TGCAGCGTGGAGGACGGGAGCTCCTACGAGCAGTACTTC.

The chain links TRBV2 to TRBJ2-7, with D uncertain. The germline V gene encodes CDR1 SNHLY and CDR2 FYNNEI. The CDR3 is 12 residues long. With 6 bases removed from V and 6 bases from J, the gap between germline ends came to 12 bases. The CDR3 spells CASRRESTEQYF. In nucleotides, the CDR3 is TGTGCCAGCAGACGAGAATCCACCGAGCAGTACTTC.

The CDR3 loop reads CASRRGPQLYYEQYF. DNA of the CDR3: TGTGCCAGCAGGAGGGGGCCCCAACTTTATTACGAGCAGTACTTC. The chain is built from TRBV2 and TRBJ2-7, with 7 bases fitting TRBD1. Trimming cost V 6 bases and J 4 bases; bases outside gene matches: 12. The germline gives CDR1 SNHLY, CDR2 FYNNEI. This CDR3 has 15 amino acids. Complete variable domain (other parts from reference TRBV2 and TRBJ2-7): EPEVTQTPSHQVTQMGQEVILRCVPISNHLYFYWYRQILGQKVEFLVSFYNNEISEKSEIFDDQFSVERPDGSNFTLKIRSTKLEDSAMYFCASRRGPQLYYEQYFGPGTRLTVT.

Written as DNA, the CDR3 is TGTGCCAGCAGCGTACGGGGGGGGAACACTGAAGCTTTCTTT. The encoded protein is CASSVRGGNTEAFF. This sequence joins TRBV9 and TRBJ1-1; a weak D match, TRBD1 (5 bases). Germline V gene sequence: CDR1 SGDLS, CDR2 YYNGEE. This CDR3 has 14 amino acids. Trimming removed 1 base at V and 1 base at J, with 8 bases between.

The rearrangement links TRBV30 to TRBJ2-7; 9 nucleotides line up with TRBD1. This CDR3 is built from 14 residues. Germline CDR1 GTSNPN, CDR2 SVGIG (reference sequence). V lost 5 bases, J lost 2 bases, and 7 bases stayed unmatched. The CDR3 reads CAWGTGTGTYEQYF. The CDR3 nucleotides read TGTGCCTGGGGAACCGGGACAGGGACCTACGAGCAGTACTTC.

The V call is TRBV18, the J call TRBJ2-7; D is ambiguous. Germline CDR1 KGHSH, CDR2 LQKENI. Trimming pared 4 bases from V and 3 bases from J, leaving 10 bases between. This CDR3 spans 13 amino acids. The CDR3 protein is CASSRQQSYEQYF. CDR3 bases: TGTGCCAGCTCACGACAACAGAGCTACGAGCAGTACTTC.

The chain combines TRBV28 with TRBJ1-2; no reliable D call. Germline CDR1 reads MDHEN; CDR2 reads SYDVKM. The V end was cut by 5 bases, the J end by 7 bases, with 11 bases between. This CDR3 is built from 12 residues. CDR3 in DNA: TGTGCCAGCAGTGCCTTCGGGAGTGGCTACACCTTC. It yields the protein CASSAFGSGYTF.

This chain uses TRBV5-4 with TRBJ2-7, with D maybe TRBD1 (8 bases). V dropped 10 bases and J dropped 6 bases, with 20 bases sitting between them. The CDR3 has 13 residues. CDR1 and CDR2 (germline): SGHNT, YYREEE (reference sequence). CDR3 sequence reads: CAASPGGGGEQYF. The CDR3 DNA is TGTGCCGCATCACCAGGGGGCGGGGGCGAGCAGTACTTC.

The chain links TRBV4-3 to TRBJ2-1; 8 nucleotides agree with TRBD2. V gave up 0 bases and J gave up 5 bases; unmatched junction bases: 3. CDR3 length: 15 amino acids. Looked up from germline, CDR1 is LGHNA and CDR2 is YSLEER. CDR3 sequence: CASSQEGTRHNEQFF. The CDR3 region has the DNA TGCGCCAGCAGCCAAGAGGGGACTAGACACAATGAGCAGTTCTTC.

The chain recombines TRBV11-2 with TRBJ2-7, with D uncertain. The CDR3 totals 11 residues. Germline CDR1 SGHAT, CDR2 FQNNGV. With 6 bases removed from V and 3 bases from J, the gap between germline ends came to 6 bases. CDR3 region: CASSRSYEQYF. The CDR3 region has the DNA TGTGCCAGCAGTCGGAGCTACGAGCAGTACTTC.

The rearrangement uses TRBV27 and TRBJ2-7; TRBD2 is a possible D gene (6 bases). CDR3 length equals 11 residues. Per the germline V gene, CDR1 is MNHEY and CDR2 is SMNVEV (reference sequence). V was shortened by 8 bases and J by 6 bases, with 11 bases between the two germline ends. Here the CDR3 reads CASGWEAEQYF. The CDR3 bases are TGTGCCAGCGGATGGGAGGCCGAGCAGTACTTC.

The rearrangement links TRBV20-1 to TRBJ1-2; D ambiguous. Trimming took 0 bases from V and 12 from J, leaving 11 bases between them. CDR1 and CDR2 from the germline V gene are DFQATT and SNEGSKA (reference sequence). The CDR3 is 11 residues long. This CDR3 reads CSARDWGVDTF. As DNA, the CDR3 is TGCAGTGCTAGAGATTGGGGAGTGGACACCTTC.

This rearrangement joins TRBV6-4 to TRBJ2-6, with a weak D call TRBD2 (6 bases). Germline-derived CDR1 and CDR2 are MRHNA and SNTAGT. V was pared by 5 bases and J by 4 bases, with 18 bases between. The CDR3 contains 17 residues. The CDR3 region is CASSPAGGRSGANVLTF. CDR3 nucleotides: TGTGCCAGCAGTCCCGCCGGGGGAAGGTCCGGGGCCAACGTCCTGACTTTC.

This sequence joins TRBV6-5 and TRBJ1-6; no definite D call. In germline, CDR1 is MNHEY, CDR2 SVGAGI. V lost 2 bases to trimming and J lost 13 bases, with 12 bases between them. This CDR3 is built from 13 residues. CDR3 residues: CASSYPGPGPLHF. The CDR3 region has the DNA TGTGCCAGCAGTTACCCCGGGCCGGGGCCCCTCCACTTT.